This section outlines one TCR beta chain sequence together with its context. The antigen remains undetermined. TCRdb re-called the 5' RACE reads with MiXCR, one entry per CDR3 protein. The repertoire has some 630,000 distinct CDR3 sequences, roughly 7.1% of them found once; the top ten carry approximately 1.5%. The data originate from a study of identical twins. Notes on the study in general: When twins shared out-of-frame alpha sequences, those sequences had excess low generation probability.

The CDR3 has 15 amino acids. J gave up 3 bases and V 6 bases, and 6 bases lay outside the gene matches. The sample was also linked to a second study, of yellow fever vaccine responses in identical twins.

The source of this sequence is a woman between 18 and 29 years old in good health. The sample consisted of PBMCs. The genes are TRBV12-3 or TRBV12-4 and TRBJ1-5; 9 nucleotides agree with TRBD1. CDR3 DNA: TGTGCCAGCAGAAAGGGACAGGGATTCAATCAGCCCCAGCATTTT. The encoded protein is CASRKGQGFNQPQHF.